The next 8 T cell receptor beta chains were all read from a single sample in a study of control samples from healthy donors and cancer patients. This table comes from immunoSEQ multiplex PCR, and its TCRdb copy is limited to in-frame clones, with some not included. The repertoire holds about 130,000 clones, with over 75% as singletons. The source material was blood. Receptor source: a man aged 40-49 years in good health.

This chain links TRBV28 with TRBJ2-1, with 7 bases aligning to TRBD1. The J segment lost 3 bases and the V segment lost 6 bases, leaving 5 bases of the junction unmatched. The CDR3 totals 14 residues. Germline-derived CDR1 and CDR2 are MDHEN and SYDVKM. CDR3 coding DNA: TGTGCCAGCAGCACGCCAGGGGGCTACAATGAGCAGTTCTTC. Encoded protein: CASSTPGGYNEQFF.

The chain recombines TRBV5-8 with TRBJ2-1; 7 bases are shared with TRBD2. Germline V gives CDR1 SGHTS, CDR2 YDEGEE. V was clipped by 4 bases and J by 5 bases; unmatched bases: 9. The CDR3 totals 15 residues. In DNA form, the CDR3 reads TGTGCCAGCAGCCTGGACACTGGGGGGGACAATGAGCAGTTCTTC. This codes for CASSLDTGGDNEQFF.

The chain links TRBV30 to TRBJ2-1; 7 bases are a match to TRBD2. CDR1 is GTSNPN, CDR2 SVGIG, per germline (reference sequence). The V gene end was trimmed by 0 bases and the J gene end by 8 bases; junction bases not matched to a gene: 7. CDR3 size: 14 residues. DNA for the CDR3: TGTGCCTGGAGTGTAAACAGCGGGGTATATGAGCAGTTCTTC. Translation gives CAWSVNSGVYEQFF.

The V gene is TRBV20-1, the J gene TRBJ2-1; no firm D call. Germline loops: CDR1 DFQATT, CDR2 SNEGSKA (reference sequence). Trimming cost V 1 base and J 9 bases, with 4 bases left between them. The CDR3 is made up of 10 amino acids. This CDR3 reads CSARVVEQFF. The CDR3 DNA sequence: TGCAGTGCTAGAGTTGTTGAGCAGTTCTTC.

This clone turned up a few times. The V gene is TRBV5-5, the J gene TRBJ2-3; the D is unclear. Germline V gives CDR1 SGHKS, CDR2 YYEKEE (reference sequence). Trimming removed 5 bases from V and 4 bases from J, with 5 bases in between. The CDR3 is 11 amino acids. The CDR3, as DNA: TGTGCCAGCAGTCCTGCAGATACGCAGTATTTT. Translation: CASSPADTQYF.

The chain carries TRBV5-1 and TRBJ1-1, with D perhaps TRBD1 (5 bases). The germline V and J ends were trimmed by 0 bases and 0 bases, with 12 bases remaining between them. Germline V gives CDR1 SGHRS, CDR2 YFSETQ. The length of the CDR3 is 16 residues. CDR3 in DNA: TGCGCCAGCAGCTTGGAAGGGGCGGAGGTGAACACTGAAGCTTTCTTT. Amino acid sequence: CASSLEGAEVNTEAFF.

The chain carries TRBV15 and TRBJ1-1; 8 positions match TRBD1. Trimming removed 1 base from V and 1 base from J; junction bases left unmatched: 5. This CDR3 contains 16 residues. Germline loops: CDR1 LNHNV, CDR2 YYDKDF (reference sequence). The CDR3: CATSRAFGQGNTEAFF. The CDR3 bases are TGTGCCACCAGCAGAGCCTTTGGACAGGGGAACACTGAAGCTTTCTTT.

The chain employs TRBV6-1 and TRBJ2-5, with 7 positions matching TRBD1. Germline V lookup: CDR1 MNHNS, CDR2 SASEGT. V shed 2 bases, J shed 4 bases, and the junction held 13 bases outside the gene matches. This CDR3 is built from 17 residues. Here the CDR3 DNA reads TGTGCCAGCAGTGAACGATCATTCCGGGACAGTCCAGAGACCCAGTACTTC. Its protein is CASSERSFRDSPETQYF.